This section outlines one T cell receptor beta chain sequence together with its context. These data come from a study of blood T cell repertoires in COVID-19. Study details: Donors in the United States, Italy and Spain gave samples during acute or convalescent COVID-19. T cells, B-cell-depleted T cells, or PBMCs supplied cDNA or gDNA.

In the original processing: Estimation of nucleated cell counts relied on the amplification of reference gene primers. TCRdb's table, derived via immunoSEQ multiplex PCR, lists solely in-frame clones and lacks some. V, J and clone size derive from that table, while D and trimming were established from the DNA sequence. The table has 85,000 to 95,000 clones, roughly 70% seen once. V was clipped by 4 bases and J by 4 bases; unmatched bases: 11. Germline CDR1 SGHRS, CDR2 YFSETQ. The CDR3 sequence is 16 residues long. What was sequenced was peripheral blood. The TCR sequence derives from an elderly woman with acute or convalescent COVID-19. This chain connects TRBV5-1 to TRBJ1-2, with 9 bases aligning to TRBD1. This chain's CDR3 is CASSPYVPGQGYGYTF. DNA for the CDR3: TGCGCCAGCAGCCCGTATGTACCGGGACAGGGCTATGGCTACACCTTC.